This TCR beta chain was recorded in a study of blood T cell repertoires in COVID-19. Unmatched junction bases numbered 9, after V lost 3 bases and J lost 3 bases. Germline CDR1 is LGHNA and CDR2 is YNFKEQ. The CDR3 consists of 16 residues. This clone was detected only once. In the authors' methods: The assay estimated nucleated cells by amplifying reference gene primers. Sequenced by immunoSEQ multiplex PCR; TCRdb stores in-frame clones only, minus some. The V and J calls and clone size come from that table; D and trimming were worked out from the DNA. Counted here are 230,000 or so clones, around four fifths occurring once; the ten biggest clones make up roughly 8.7%.

This receptor was taken from a man between 35 and 55 years old with active or convalescent COVID-19. Sequencing used peripheral blood. The chain is built from TRBV4-2 and TRBJ1-2, with 8 bases identical to TRBD1. CDR3 coding DNA: TGTGCCAGCAGCCAGCCTCAGGGGGCAGGGGACTATGGCTACACCTTC. Its translation: CASSQPQGAGDYGYTF.